Presented here are 21 T cell receptor beta chains from one specimen sequenced in a study of cytomegalovirus exposure and HLA in healthy donors. Clones were read by immunoSEQ multiplex PCR, and TCRdb kept only the in-frame ones, dropping some. The sample lists more than 75,000 clones; approximately 93% were seen once. The sequenced sample consisted of PBMCs. Receptors originate from a man between 18 and 35 years old in good health and CMV-seronegative.

This rearrangement joins TRBV27 to TRBJ2-6, with D possibly matching TRBD1 (7 bases). Trimming took off 4 bases at V and 4 bases at J, with 11 bases between the two ends. The CDR3 covers 15 residues. In germline, CDR1 is MNHEY, CDR2 SMNVEV (reference sequence). The CDR3 reads CASSSRGAGANVLTF. The CDR3 DNA sequence: TGTGCCAGCAGTTCCAGGGGGGCCGGGGCCAACGTCCTGACTTTC.

V gene TRBV28 combines with J gene TRBJ2-1; D not resolved. This CDR3 has 17 residues. Germline V lookup: CDR1 MDHEN, CDR2 SYDVKM. V was cut by 1 base and J by 0 bases, with 13 bases left in between. This chain's CDR3 is CASSLYQTPSSYNEQFF. The DNA of the CDR3 is TGTGCCAGCAGTTTATATCAAACGCCGAGCTCCTACAATGAGCAGTTCTTC.

To note about this clone: The junction differs from germline at one of its ends, possibly a read error. The V call is TRBV5-4, the J call TRBJ1-3; tentatively, D is TRBD1 (6 bases). This CDR3 spans 15 amino acids. The germline gives CDR1 SGHNT, CDR2 YYREEE (reference sequence). The CDR3 DNA reads TGTGCCAGCAGCTTACGACAGGCCCGAGGAACCACCATATATTTT. This encodes CASSLRQARGTTIYF.

The chain joins TRBV5-1 to TRBJ2-1; a weak D match, TRBD2 (6 bases). Germline V gene lookup returns CDR1 SGHRS and CDR2 YFSETQ. V gave up 6 bases and J gave up 7 bases, with 11 bases separating them. The CDR3 covers 12 residues. DNA of the CDR3: TGCGCCAGCACGGAGGGTAGGAATGAGCAGTTCTTC. It translates to CASTEGRNEQFF.

The rearrangement joins TRBV5-1 to TRBJ1-2, with TRBD1 matching over 12 bases. The junction had 10 bases not matched to a gene; V was cut back by 3 bases and J by 4 bases. CDR1 is SGHRS, CDR2 YFSETQ, per germline. This CDR3 contains 17 residues. The CDR3 is CASSSSLGQGARYGYTF. The CDR3 DNA follows: TGCGCCAGCAGCTCCTCATTGGGACAGGGGGCTCGCTATGGCTACACCTTC.

This chain uses TRBV10-3 with TRBJ2-1, with TRBD2 matching over 7 bases. Germline V CDR1 and CDR2: ENHRY, SYGVKD. The length of the CDR3 is 15 residues. V dropped 6 bases and J dropped 3; count of bases not matched to a gene: 8. The chain's CDR3 is CAISGREDNYNEQFF. The CDR3 DNA sequence: TGTGCCATCAGCGGTCGGGAGGATAACTACAATGAGCAGTTCTTC.

This sequence joins TRBV29-1 and TRBJ2-5; perhaps TRBD1 as D (6 bases). This CDR3 has 13 residues. V was shortened by 2 bases and J by 2 bases, with 9 bases between the two germline ends. Germline CDR1 reads SQVTM; CDR2 reads ANQGSEA. The CDR3 spells CSVESQGQETQYF. The DNA of the CDR3 is TGCAGCGTTGAATCGCAGGGGCAAGAGACCCAGTACTTC.

This clone turned up a few times. This chain connects TRBV14 to TRBJ2-1, with no clear D. This CDR3 is 16 amino acids long. Looked up from germline, CDR1 is SGHDN and CDR2 is FVKESK. V lost 1 base, J lost 0 bases, and 10 bases lay in between. CDR3 DNA: TGTGCCAGCAGCCAAGCCGGTTCAAGCTCCTACAATGAGCAGTTCTTC. As protein: CASSQAGSSSYNEQFF.

This clone was seen only a few times. This specimen includes other DNA sequences encoding the same CDR3. This chain uses TRBV7-3 with TRBJ2-7, with 11 bases fitting TRBD2. Germline loops: CDR1 SGHTA, CDR2 FQGTGA. The CDR3 sequence is 15 residues long. V dropped 2 bases and J dropped 0; count of bases not matched to a gene: 0. Here the CDR3 DNA reads TGTGCCAGCAGCTTAGGGACTAGCGGCTCCTACGAGCAGTACTTC. Its protein product is CASSLGTSGSYEQYF.

This chain links TRBV7-9 with TRBJ2-5, with TRBD1 identical over 7 bases. With V trimmed by 2 bases and J by 4 bases, 7 bases remained unmatched. Germline CDR1 reads SEHNR; CDR2 reads FQNEAQ (reference sequence). CDR3 length: 15 residues. The CDR3 DNA is TGTGCCAGCAGCTTATTAGGGGGCGCGGGAGAGACCCAGTACTTC. It specifies CASSLLGGAGETQYF.

The chain combines TRBV5-1 with TRBJ2-1; D call uncertain. The CDR3 contains 16 residues. Germline CDR1 reads SGHRS; CDR2 reads YFSETQ. Trimming shortened V by 0 bases and J by 0 bases, and 10 bases separated the two germline ends. In DNA, the CDR3 is TGCGCCAGCAGCTTGGGGGTTCGGAGCTCCTACAATGAGCAGTTCTTC. It translates to CASSLGVRSSYNEQFF.

The V call is TRBV5-6, the J call TRBJ1-1; unclear D gene. Trimming shortened V by 9 bases and J by 1 base, and 10 bases separated the two germline ends. The CDR3 loop spans 12 amino acids. The germline V gene encodes CDR1 SGHDT and CDR2 YYEEEE. The CDR3 reads CATGRRNTEAFF. For the CDR3, the DNA is TGTGCCACCGGGAGGCGGAACACTGAAGCTTTCTTT. The full variable domain, with the rest looked up from reference TRBV5-6 and TRBJ1-1, is DAGVTQSPTHLIKTRGQQVTLRCSPKSGHDTVSWYQQALGQGPQFIFQYYEEEERQRGNFPDRFSGHQFPNYSSELNVNALLLGDSALYLCATGRRNTEAFFGQGTRLTVV.

The J gene is TRBJ2-5, the V gene TRBV5-1; 9 nucleotides match TRBD2. CDR3 length: 16 amino acids. Trimming cost V 3 bases and J 1 base; bases outside gene matches: 7. CDR1 and CDR2 (germline): SGHRS, YFSETQ. CDR3 loop: CASSWRVSGSQETQYF. The CDR3, as DNA: TGCGCCAGCAGCTGGAGGGTTAGCGGGAGCCAAGAGACCCAGTACTTC. Based on the CDR3 plus reference TRBV5-1 and TRBJ2-5, the full variable domain is KAGVTQTPRYLIKTRGQQVTLSCSPISGHRSVSWYQQTPGQGLQFLFEYFSETQRNKGNFPGRFSGRQFSNSRSEMNVSTLELGDSALYLCASSWRVSGSQETQYFGPGTRLLVL.

The chain has TRBV10-3 and TRBJ1-2, with D unresolved. The germline V and J ends were trimmed by 2 bases and 4 bases, with 11 bases remaining between them. Looked up from germline, CDR1 is ENHRY and CDR2 is SYGVKD. The CDR3 contains 14 residues. CDR3 nucleotides: TGTGCCATCAGTGAGGATGGAGGAATCTATGGCTACACCTTC. This translates into CAISEDGGIYGYTF.

The chain carries TRBV21-1 and TRBJ2-7; TRBD1, the D gene given by the table, was not confirmed from the DNA. TRBV21-1 constitutes a pseudogene. The CDR3 is made up of 15 amino acids. The CDR3 DNA reads as TGTGCCAGCAGCAACCAGGGGACCAGCTCCTACGAGCAGTACTTC. Translated: CASSNQGTSSYEQYF.

The chain uses TRBV7-2 and TRBJ2-6, with TRBD1 as a possible D gene (5 bases). The CDR3 is 15 amino acids. Germline CDR1 SGHTA, CDR2 FQGNSA. V dropped 5 bases and J dropped 2 bases, with 10 bases sitting between them. The CDR3 DNA sequence: TGTGCCAGCAGCCGTCAGGGCGCTGGGGCCAACGTCCTGACTTTC. As protein: CASSRQGAGANVLTF.

The chain recombines TRBV19 with TRBJ2-2; 7 bases match TRBD1. The germline CDR1 and CDR2 sequences are LNHDA and SQIVND (reference sequence). V lost 4 bases to trimming and J lost 1 base; unmatched junction nucleotides: 9. CDR3 length: 17 amino acids. The CDR3 loop reads CASSKRGQALNTGELFF. In nucleotides, the CDR3 is TGTGCCAGTAGTAAGCGAGGACAGGCGCTGAACACCGGGGAGCTGTTTTTT.

This chain joins TRBV4-1 and TRBJ1-1; tentatively, D is TRBD1 (5 bases). The CDR3 covers 15 residues. The V end was cut by 4 bases, the J end by 5 bases, with 17 bases between. CDR1 MGHRA and CDR2 YSYEKL come from the germline V gene. The CDR3 DNA reads TGCGCCAGCAGCCGTCTGGGGGGTAGGGAAACTGAAGCTTTCTTT. It encodes CASSRLGGRETEAFF.

V gene TRBV5-1 combines with J gene TRBJ2-3; maybe TRBD2 (6 bases). Trimming left V 1 base short and J 6 bases short, with 18 bases between. This CDR3 contains 16 residues. CDR1 SGHRS and CDR2 YFSETQ come from the germline V gene. CDR3 loop: CASSLTDLNRGDTQYF. Written as DNA, the CDR3 is TGCGCCAGCAGCTTGACTGATCTAAACCGGGGGGATACGCAGTATTTT.

J is TRBJ1-2 and V is TRBV10-1; D is undetermined. The germline V gene encodes CDR1 WNHNN and CDR2 SYGVQD (reference sequence). CDR3 size: 12 residues. With 2 bases removed from V and 7 bases from J, the gap between germline ends came to 8 bases. CDR3: CASSEGLAGYTF. Written as DNA, the CDR3 is TGCGCCAGCAGTGAGGGGTTAGCTGGCTACACCTTC.

The chain joins TRBV6-5 to TRBJ1-3; D not resolved. This CDR3 has 14 residues. Germline CDR1 reads MNHEY; CDR2 reads SVGAGI. V lost 2 bases, J lost 0 bases, and 5 bases lay in between. CDR3 region: CASSYGDSGNTIYF. The CDR3 DNA reads TGTGCCAGCAGTTACGGAGACTCTGGAAACACCATATATTTT.